The present T cell receptor (beta chain) was sequenced within a study of cytomegalovirus exposure and HLA in healthy donors. Whole-study findings and limits: Productive status was seen about 87% or about 30% of the time for most TCR beta V segments in an earlier analysis. The only immune exposure information that was available was CMV serostatus. The study found most TCR sequences rare, yet found some public TCRs in many donors. TCR beta sequences numbering over 15,000 were associated with HLA alleles at 0.05 false discovery rate in a later analysis.

The PCR employed 60 Vbeta primers together with 13 Jbeta primers. Assay: immunoSEQ multiplex PCR; the TCRdb copy retains only in-frame clones and omits some. This table holds more than 150,000 clones, 75% to 90% found once. This clone has more than one count but fewer than ten. The antigen remains unidentified. Germline assignment: CDR1 SGHRS and CDR2 YFSETQ. CDR3 length: 16 amino acids. V shed 3 bases, J shed 4 bases, and the junction held 5 bases outside the gene matches. The rearrangement links TRBV5-1 to TRBJ2-2; 11 bases are a match to TRBD1. Material for sequencing was PBMCs. The receptor's source is a woman aged 50 to 60 in good health and CMV-seropositive. The CDR3 DNA follows: TGCGCCAGCAGCTCGGCGGGGACAGGGGGCACCGGGGAGCTGTTTTTT. This translates into CASSSAGTGGTGELFF.